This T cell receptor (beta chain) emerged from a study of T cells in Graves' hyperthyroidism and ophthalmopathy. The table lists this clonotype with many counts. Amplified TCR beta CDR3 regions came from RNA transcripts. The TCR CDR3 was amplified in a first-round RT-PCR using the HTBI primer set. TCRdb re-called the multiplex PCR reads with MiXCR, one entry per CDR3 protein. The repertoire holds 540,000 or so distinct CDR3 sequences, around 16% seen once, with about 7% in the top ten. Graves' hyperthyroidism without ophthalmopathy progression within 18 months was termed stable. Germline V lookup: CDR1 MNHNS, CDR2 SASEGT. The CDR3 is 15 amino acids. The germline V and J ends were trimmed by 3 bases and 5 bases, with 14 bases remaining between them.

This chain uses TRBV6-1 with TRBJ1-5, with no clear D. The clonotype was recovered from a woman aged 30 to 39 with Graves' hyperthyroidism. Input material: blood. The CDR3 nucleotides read TGTGCCAGCAGTGATGGGTGGGCAGGTGATCAGCCCCAGCATTTT. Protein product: CASSDGWAGDQPQHF.